This is a list of T cell receptor beta chains from one sample in a study of T cells after yellow fever vaccination. TCRdb processed the 5' RACE reads anew with MiXCR; each CDR3 protein has one entry. The sample includes 510,000 or so distinct CDR3 sequences, 15% to 20% seen only once; the top ten take roughly an eighth. The sample consisted of PBMCs, taken 15 days after the yellow fever booster vaccination. The receptors were sampled from a man younger than 45 who received the YFV17D yellow fever vaccine. CDR3s include the opening cysteine and the closing phenylalanine or tryptophan. D genes are given only for firm matches. Clone size is given for some rows only: seen once, a few or many times, or a class if the clone is expanded.

V	J	D	size	CDR3	DNA
TRBV7-2	TRBJ2-5	NA	NA	CASSPRQTSGEETQYF	TGTGCCAGCAGCCCCCGACAGACTTCGGGAGAGGAGACCCAGTACTTC
TRBV27	TRBJ2-7	NA	NA	CASSLIGPKQYF	TGTGCCAGCAGTTTAATCGGGCCGAAGCAGTACTTC
TRBV4-1	TRBJ2-7	NA	NA	CASRGPGGGDQTDEQYF	TGCGCCAGCCGAGGGCCCGGGGGAGGAGACCAAACTGATGAGCAGTACTTC
TRBV7-3	TRBJ1-1	NA	NA	CASSKDNTEAFF	TGTGCCAGCAGCAAAGATAACACTGAAGCTTTCTTT
TRBV6-2/TRBV6-3	TRBJ2-3	TRBD2	NA	CASSYSRLALEHTQYF	TGTGCCAGCAGTTACTCGAGACTAGCGTTGGAGCATACGCAGTATTTT
TRBV7-3	TRBJ2-1	TRBD2	NA	CASSESGRVDEQFF	TGTGCCAGCAGTGAAAGCGGGAGGGTCGATGAGCAGTTCTTC
TRBV14	TRBJ2-2	TRBD1	few	CASSLSGGAQLFF	TGTGCCAGCAGCCTGTCAGGGGGCGCCCAGCTGTTTTTT
TRBV28	TRBJ2-7	NA	NA	CASSSSPSYEQYF	TGTGCCAGCAGTTCTAGTCCGTCCTACGAGCAGTACTTC
TRBV7-2	TRBJ2-1	NA	few	CASKGTDSGYNEQFF	TGTGCCAGCAAAGGTACTGACTCCGGGTACAATGAGCAGTTCTTC
TRBV10-3	TRBJ2-7	TRBD2	NA	CAISESGLAGGEQYF	TGTGCCATCAGTGAGTCGGGACTAGCGGGAGGCGAGCAGTACTTC
TRBV3-1	TRBJ1-2	NA	NA	CASSQDWTGYTF	TGTGCCAGCAGCCAAGATTGGACTGGCTACACCTTC
TRBV7-2	TRBJ2-2	TRBD1	once	CASSFGTGHTGELFF	TGTGCCAGCAGCTTCGGGACAGGGCACACCGGGGAGCTGTTTTTT
TRBV18	TRBJ1-1	NA	NA	CASSSQGTNTEAFF	TGTGCCAGCTCATCTCAGGGAACGAACACTGAAGCTTTCTTT
TRBV5-1	TRBJ2-3	TRBD2	NA	CASSPAGTSGRDTQYF	TGCGCCAGCAGCCCGGCCGGGACTAGCGGTCGAGATACGCAGTATTTT
TRBV20-1	TRBJ2-7	TRBD1	NA	CSASIRTGGNEQYF	TGCAGTGCTAGTATCCGGACAGGGGGGAACGAGCAGTACTTC
TRBV18	TRBJ2-5	NA	many	CASSPRGETQYF	TGTGCCAGCTCACCTCGGGGGGAGACCCAGTACTTC
TRBV7-9	TRBJ2-1	TRBD2	NA	CASVTLAGGPSNEQFF	TGTGCCAGCGTAACACTAGCGGGAGGGCCCTCCAATGAGCAGTTCTTC
TRBV6-2/TRBV6-3	TRBJ1-4	NA	NA	CASKTGTDLWKLFF	TGTGCCAGCAAGACCGGGACGGATTTGTGGAAACTGTTTTTT
TRBV4-3	TRBJ2-1	TRBD2	NA	CASSPRTSGNEQFF	TGCGCCAGCAGCCCTCGGACTAGCGGGAATGAGCAGTTCTTC
TRBV6-1	TRBJ2-3	TRBD2	NA	CASSPDPVGSGTQYF	TGTGCCAGCAGCCCCGACCCAGTGGGTAGCGGGACGCAGTATTTT
TRBV7-2	TRBJ2-7	TRBD2	few	CASSRLAGGVEQYF	TGTGCCAGCAGCCGACTAGCGGGAGGGGTCGAGCAGTACTTC
TRBV28	TRBJ2-5	TRBD1	NA	CASSDRGKETQYF	TGTGCCAGCAGTGACAGGGGCAAAGAGACCCAGTACTTC
TRBV7-3	TRBJ2-1	TRBD2	few	CASSLTNGLAAYNEQFF	TGTGCCAGCAGCCTTACTAATGGACTAGCGGCCTACAATGAGCAGTTCTTC
TRBV19	TRBJ2-3	NA	NA	CASSMYRDTDTQYF	TGTGCCAGTAGTATGTACAGGGACACAGATACGCAGTATTTT
TRBV7-2	TRBJ2-6	NA	NA	CASSFLSGANVLTF	TGTGCCAGCAGCTTCCTCTCTGGGGCCAACGTCCTGACTTTC
TRBV10-3	TRBJ2-1	NA	NA	CAISESFTTRGEQFF	TGTGCCATCAGTGAGTCATTCACGACGAGGGGTGAGCAGTTCTTC
TRBV7-2	TRBJ2-5	TRBD2	NA	CASSLEYSGRAETQYF	TGTGCCAGCAGCTTAGAATATAGCGGGAGGGCAGAGACCCAGTACTTC
TRBV20-1	TRBJ2-6	NA	NA	CSARASGSGANVLTF	TGCAGTGCTAGGGCCTCAGGGAGTGGGGCCAACGTCCTGACTTTC
TRBV6-2/TRBV6-3	TRBJ2-7	NA	few	CASSLQGGNSYEQYF	TGTGCCAGCAGCCTCCAGGGCGGAAACTCCTACGAGCAGTACTTC
TRBV12-3/TRBV12-4	TRBJ2-6	TRBD2	NA	CASSSGLAGATGANVLTF	TGTGCCAGCAGTTCCGGACTAGCGGGAGCTACTGGGGCCAACGTCCTGACTTTC
TRBV20-1	TRBJ1-1	TRBD1	NA	CSPPTGARTEAFF	TGCAGCCCCCCAACAGGGGCGAGAACTGAAGCTTTCTTT
TRBV19	TRBJ2-2	NA	few	CASSVQVTGELFF	TGTGCCAGTAGTGTACAGGTCACCGGGGAGCTGTTTTTT
TRBV5-1	TRBJ2-3	TRBD1	NA	CASSTYRGGTDTQYF	TGCGCCAGCAGCACGTACAGGGGTGGCACAGATACGCAGTATTTT
TRBV28	TRBJ2-2	NA	NA	CASSTSASVVNTGELFF	TGTGCCAGCAGTACTTCTGCATCGGTTGTGAACACCGGGGAGCTGTTTTTT
TRBV10-3	TRBJ2-3	NA	NA	CAISGQGSTQYF	TGTGCCATCAGTGGTCAGGGTAGTACGCAGTATTTT
TRBV5-1	TRBJ2-2	NA	few	CASSSGPGGSAGELFF	TGCGCCAGCAGCTCGGGTCCAGGGGGGAGCGCCGGGGAGCTGTTTTTT
TRBV14	TRBJ2-7	NA	NA	CGPSYEQYF	TGTGGGCCGAGCTACGAGCAGTACTTC
TRBV27	TRBJ1-5	TRBD1	NA	CASSADRAGNQPQHF	TGTGCCAGCAGTGCCGACAGGGCGGGCAATCAGCCCCAGCATTTT
TRBV27	TRBJ2-1	NA	few	CATCGRANNEQFF	TGTGCTACCTGCGGGCGGGCTAACAATGAGCAGTTCTTC
TRBV20-1	TRBJ2-1	TRBD2	few	CSAQGLAGRGGNEQFF	TGCAGTGCTCAAGGACTAGCGGGACGAGGAGGCAATGAGCAGTTCTTC
TRBV15	TRBJ2-1	TRBD1	few	CATRPRTTGDNNEQFF	TGTGCCACCAGGCCGAGGACGACAGGGGACAACAATGAGCAGTTCTTC
TRBV24-1	TRBJ2-3	TRBD2	NA	CATSGQAGSTDTQYF	TGTGCCACCAGTGGACAAGCGGGAAGCACAGATACGCAGTATTTT
TRBV11-2	TRBJ2-7	TRBD2	NA	CASSSSTSGRAPGSYEQYF	TGTGCCAGCAGCTCTTCGACTAGCGGGAGGGCCCCTGGCTCCTACGAGCAGTACTTC
TRBV29-1	TRBJ1-4	NA	NA	CSVGTNEKLFF	TGCAGCGTCGGTACCAATGAAAAACTGTTTTTT
TRBV12-3/TRBV12-4	TRBJ2-1	TRBD2	NA	CASRLTSGSFGEQFF	TGTGCCAGCAGACTAACTAGCGGGAGTTTTGGTGAGCAGTTCTTC